The sequence of this TCR beta chain was determined in a study of graft-versus-host responses after intestinal transplantation. Background on the study: Grafts that recipients had were multivisceral, liver-intestinal, or isolated intestinal transplants. Anti-thymocyte globulin served as induction for all recipients, who then took tacrolimus and steroids for approximately three years. The study, taken as a whole, reports: Early declines in HvG clones that occurred post-transplant were associated with peak circulating GvH clone levels.

Assay used: immunoSEQ multiplex PCR; TCRdb lists only in-frame clones, some missing. The sample lists some 90,000 clones, almost 90% occurring once. Germline V CDR1 and CDR2: SEHNR, FQNEAQ (reference sequence). V was pared by 7 bases and J by 6 bases, with 21 bases between. The length of the CDR3 is 15 residues. With regard to this clone: Its specificity is unknown.

The chain combines TRBV7-9 with TRBJ1-2; tentatively, D is TRBD1 (5 bases). The clonotype was recovered from a human donor who received an intestinal transplant. Sample: unstimulated CD4+ T cells sorted from spleen or lymph node cells, taken before intestinal transplant. For the CDR3, the DNA is TGTGCCAGCACCTCCTTGGGGGGGGAGAGAAATGGCTACACCTTC. Amino acids: CASTSLGGERNGYTF.